This T cell receptor beta chain was recovered during a study of neurological immune-mediated disorders. The study, taken as a whole, reports: Levels of TCR clonal expansion peaked in HTLV-1-associated myelopathy and reached their lowest in multiple sclerosis, under those of healthy controls.

This CDR3 contains 13 residues. The germline V and J ends were trimmed by 7 bases and 4 bases, with 8 bases remaining between them. TCRdb re-derived calls from the 5' RACE reads in MiXCR, one entry per CDR3 protein. The sample consists of under 70,000 distinct CDR3 sequences, roughly 5.5% of them appearing once. This clonotype was seen repeatedly, ten times or more. Its antigen is still unknown. V and J are TRBV12-3 or TRBV12-4 and TRBJ2-6, with D maybe TRBD1 (6 bases). Sequenced sample: PBMCs. The clonotype originates from a woman in her 30s with multiple sclerosis. The CDR3 here is CASMGAGANVLTF. DNA of the CDR3: TGTGCCAGCATGGGGGCCGGGGCCAACGTCCTGACTTTC.